This passage covers 25 T cell receptor beta chains from one sample sequenced in a study of T cells in Graves' hyperthyroidism and ophthalmopathy (dated by TCRdb to the late 2010s). Library preparation was by multiplex PCR. This sample was sequenced with an Illumina HiSeq 2000. The TCR beta CDR3 regions were amplified from the RNA transcripts. The first round of RT-PCR for the TCR CDR3 was performed with the HTBI primer set and the Qiagen OneStep RT-PCR kit. Using fastp trimming at Q25 and MiXCR clonotype assembly, TCRdb reanalyzed the public sequencing data and kept in-frame beta chains. Entries are consolidated by CDR3 protein sequence, retaining the most common genes and DNA. This sample holds 700,000 or so distinct CDR3 sequences; roughly 17% were observed only once. The biggest ten clones account for under 10% of the sample. Input material: blood. The source is a man younger than 30 with Graves' hyperthyroidism.

This clonotype was recorded at least ten times. This rearrangement joins TRBV7-9 to TRBJ1-1; D might be TRBD1 (6 bases). CDR3 length equals 15 residues. The V end lost 8 bases, the J end lost 5 bases, and 21 bases lay between the germline ends. The germline V gene encodes CDR1 SEHNR and CDR2 FQNEAQ (reference sequence). In DNA form, the CDR3 reads TGTGCCAGCCTTGAGTTGGGGGGCCGAGAAACTGAAGCTTTCTTT. Protein: CASLELGGRETEAFF.

V and J are TRBV5-5 and TRBJ2-7; D uncertain. The V and J ends lost 9 bases and 3 bases respectively, with 16 bases between them. The germline V gene has CDR1 SGHKS and CDR2 YYEKEE (reference sequence). There are 13 residues in the CDR3. As DNA, the CDR3 is TGTGCCACCTCGTTTGGTACGGACTACGAGCAGTACTTC. Its protein is CATSFGTDYEQYF.

This clonotype has a count of ten or more. The J gene is TRBJ1-2, the V gene TRBV7-8; 8 bases align to TRBD1. There are 14 residues in the CDR3. The germline V gene encodes CDR1 SGHVS and CDR2 FQNEAQ. J lost 3 bases, V lost 5 bases, and 5 bases had no gene match. Here the CDR3 DNA reads TGTGCCAGCAGCCCAATGACAGGGGACTATGGCTACACCTTC. It codes for CASSPMTGDYGYTF.

This clonotype was seen repeatedly, ten times or more. J is TRBJ1-4 and V is TRBV7-2, with D perhaps matching TRBD1 (6 bases). This CDR3 region has 14 residues. V was trimmed by 3 bases and J by 10 bases, leaving 15 bases between them. The germline CDR1 and CDR2 sequences are SGHTA and FQGNSA. The CDR3 nucleotides are TGTGCCAGCAGCTTGGGGGGGGCGCTGGGAAAACTGTTTTTT. It encodes CASSLGGALGKLFF.

This clonotype was detected a few times. The CDR3 DNA is TGTGCCAGCAGTTTTACAGGCCAGTCTGGCGGAAACACCATATATTTT. Translating gives CASSFTGQSGGNTIYF. The gene calls are TRBV6-1 and TRBJ1-3, with D perhaps matching TRBD1 (5 bases). The CDR3 is 16 amino acids. Per the germline V gene, CDR1 is MNHNS and CDR2 is SASEGT. Trimming shortened V by 5 bases and J by 4 bases, and 18 bases separated the two germline ends.

This clonotype was detected only a few times. The J gene is TRBJ1-2, the V gene TRBV7-9; 7 positions match TRBD1. The CDR3 has 13 amino acids. CDR1 and CDR2 (germline): SEHNR, FQNEAQ (reference sequence). Unmatched junction bases numbered 4, after V lost 6 bases and J lost 3 bases. The CDR3 DNA is TGTGCCAGCAGTACAGACAGGGACTATGGCTACACCTTC. The encoded protein is CASSTDRDYGYTF.

This clonotype was seen at least ten times. This chain links TRBV28 with TRBJ2-5, with D perhaps matching TRBD1 or TRBD2 (7 bases each). The germline CDR1 and CDR2 sequences are MDHEN and SYDVKM. The CDR3 length is 15 residues. V lost 6 bases and J 2 bases, leaving 16 bases between the germline ends. The CDR3 sequence is CASRSTGREQETQYF. The CDR3 DNA sequence: TGTGCCAGCAGGTCGACAGGGAGGGAACAAGAGACCCAGTACTTC.

The chain is built from TRBV7-9 and TRBJ2-7; 7 positions agree with TRBD1. From germline, CDR1 is SEHNR and CDR2 FQNEAQ (reference sequence). The J segment lost 0 bases and the V segment lost 1 base, leaving 3 bases of the junction unmatched. There are 15 residues in the CDR3. CDR3 sequence: CASSLEGAYSYEQYF. In DNA, the CDR3 is TGTGCCAGCAGCTTAGAGGGGGCGTACTCCTACGAGCAGTACTTC.

This clonotype came up a few times. The chain has TRBV28 and TRBJ1-5, with 8 bases aligning to TRBD1. The V and J ends lost 5 bases and 1 base, in that order; junction bases with no gene match: 10. CDR3 length: 17 amino acids. Germline CDR1 reads MDHEN; CDR2 reads SYDVKM. DNA of the CDR3: TGTGCCAGCAGTACCGGACAGGGAGGAAGGAGCAATCAGCCCCAGCATTTT. Amino acid sequence: CASSTGQGGRSNQPQHF.

Points on this clonotype: It may be a read error: a sequence one base away is much more abundant. V gene TRBV28 combines with J gene TRBJ2-3, with TRBD2 identical over 7 bases. Unmatched junction bases numbered 6, after V lost 7 bases and J lost 5 bases. The germline CDR1 and CDR2 sequences are MDHEN and SYDVKM. The CDR3 extends over 13 amino acids. CDR3 sequence reads: CASTGGGEDTQYF. DNA for the CDR3: TGTGCCAGCACGGGCGGGGGTGAAGATACGCAGTATTTT.

This clonotype was seen many times. The genes are TRBV7-9 and TRBJ2-1; 7 positions agree with TRBD2. Per germline, CDR1 SEHNR and CDR2 FQNEAQ (reference sequence). V gave up 2 bases and J gave up 5 bases; unmatched junction bases: 6. The CDR3 totals 15 residues. CDR3 region: CASSLMLADDNEQFF. Written as DNA, the CDR3 is TGTGCCAGCAGCTTAATGCTAGCGGACGACAATGAGCAGTTCTTC.

The rearrangement links TRBV30 to TRBJ2-7; maybe TRBD2 (6 bases). Trimming removed 0 bases from V and 3 bases from J, with 9 bases in between. This CDR3 is built from 13 residues. The germline V gene has CDR1 GTSNPN and CDR2 SVGIG (reference sequence). In nucleotides, the CDR3 is TGTGCCTGGAGTGTGGCTAGCGACTACGAGCAGTACTTC. Translating it yields CAWSVASDYEQYF.

This clonotype has a count of ten or more. At one boundary the junction diverges from the germline segment, which might be a read error. This chain joins TRBV12-3 or TRBV12-4 and TRBJ1-5; D gene ambiguous. CDR3 length: 14 residues. In DNA form, the CDR3 reads TGTGCCAGCAGCTTAGGGCTCAGCAATCAGCCCCAGCATTTT. Translation: CASSLGLSNQPQHF.

The genes are TRBV6-1 and TRBJ2-3; D uncertain. The CDR3 is 14 residues long. V was cut by 5 bases and J by 0 bases, with 9 bases left in between. Germline CDR1 is MNHNS and CDR2 is SASEGT. Here the CDR3 reads CASSYTRSTDTQYF. CDR3 sequence (DNA): TGTGCCAGCAGTTACACCCGAAGCACAGATACGCAGTATTTT.

This clonotype was recorded at least ten times. V gene TRBV5-1 combines with J gene TRBJ1-2; tentatively, D is TRBD1 (5 bases). CDR1 and CDR2 from the germline V gene are SGHRS and YFSETQ. The CDR3 is made up of 13 amino acids. Deletions cut 0 bases from V and 6 bases from J, with 9 bases between. The CDR3 nucleotides are TGCGCCAGCAGCTTGGACAGGAGGGATGGCTACACCTTC. This encodes CASSLDRRDGYTF.

This clonotype was seen a handful of times. The CDR3 nucleotides read TGTGCCAGTAGTATTCAGGCACAGGGTGGATCCTACGAGCAGTACTTC. Translation gives CASSIQAQGGSYEQYF. The rearrangement links TRBV19 to TRBJ2-7; D might be TRBD1 (6 bases). Trimming took off 3 bases at V and 1 base at J, with 16 bases between the two ends. Germline values: CDR1 LNHDA, CDR2 SQIVND (reference sequence). This CDR3 spans 16 amino acids.

This clonotype was detected only a few times. V usage is TRBV3-1 and J usage is TRBJ1-2, with 7 bases that match TRBD1. The CDR3 has 16 residues. The V segment lost 5 bases and the J segment 5 bases; nucleotides outside the gene matches: 14. Germline V gene data show CDR1 as LGHDT and CDR2 as YNNKEL (reference sequence). The CDR3 spells CASSFYRDSGPYGYTF. DNA for the CDR3: TGTGCCAGCAGCTTTTACCGGGACAGTGGGCCGTATGGCTACACCTTC.

V and J are TRBV9 and TRBJ2-5; D not resolved. The V and J ends lost 0 bases and 0 bases respectively, with 12 bases between them. This CDR3 region has 16 residues. From germline, CDR1 is SGDLS and CDR2 YYNGEE. The CDR3 reads CASSVGTTTYQETQYF. CDR3 coding DNA: TGTGCCAGCAGCGTAGGCACTACCACGTACCAAGAGACCCAGTACTTC.

The gene calls are TRBV10-3 and TRBJ1-5, with D perhaps TRBD1 (5 bases). CDR1 and CDR2 from the germline V gene are ENHRY and SYGVKD. Trimming pared 0 bases from V and 7 bases from J, leaving 10 bases between. The CDR3 is 14 amino acids. DNA of the CDR3: TGTGCCATCAGTGAGTCTGGGGGTGGGCAGCCCCAGCATTTT. Protein sequence: CAISESGGGQPQHF.

This clonotype occurred many times. The CDR3 coding sequence is TGTGCCAGCAGCCCATCCCCGAGAGCGGGAGGGGCAGATACGCAGTATTTT. Its protein product is CASSPSPRAGGADTQYF. The chain carries TRBV5-6 and TRBJ2-3; TRBD2 matches 10 bases. This CDR3 has 17 amino acids. With V trimmed by 4 bases and J by 4 bases, 12 bases remained unmatched. Germline lookup yields CDR1 SGHDT and CDR2 YYEEEE.

This clonotype was counted at least ten times. V and J are TRBV15 and TRBJ2-1; the D gene is possibly TRBD2 (6 bases). V was cut by 0 bases and J by 0 bases, with 15 bases left in between. The V gene's germline CDR1 is LNHNV and CDR2 YYDKDF (reference sequence). The CDR3 totals 18 residues. The CDR3 protein is CATSRDGGVGSSYNEQFF. The DNA of the CDR3 is TGTGCCACCAGCAGAGATGGAGGGGTTGGAAGCTCCTACAATGAGCAGTTCTTC. Variable domain in full (rest from reference TRBV15 and TRBJ2-1): DAMVIQNPRYQVTQFGKPVTLSCSQTLNHNVMYWYQQKSSQAPKLLFHYYDKDFNNEADTPDNFQSRRPNTSFCFLDIRSPGLGDTAMYLCATSRDGGVGSSYNEQFFGPGTRLTVL.

This clonotype was picked up a small number of times. The CDR3 sequence: CASSSDPNEKLFF. CDR3 nucleotides: TGTGCCAGCAGTTCGGACCCAAATGAAAAACTGTTTTTT. This chain uses TRBV12-3 or TRBV12-4 with TRBJ1-4; D gene ambiguous. Trimming removed 4 bases at V and 5 bases at J, with 8 bases between. This CDR3 is built from 13 residues.

As to this clonotype: Because it lacks the conserved phenylalanine or tryptophan at the end, this CDR3 is likely a read error. The V and J genes are TRBV28 and TRBJ2-2; D perhaps matches TRBD1 (7 bases). The germline V and J ends were trimmed by 8 bases and 6 bases, with 16 bases remaining between them. Germline CDR1 and CDR2: MDHEN and SYDVKM. The CDR3 runs 14 residues. The CDR3 protein is CASEGQGGAGELFL. CDR3 in DNA: TGTGCCAGCGAAGGGCAGGGGGGAGCCGGGGAGCTGTTTCTT.

V gene TRBV5-5 combines with J gene TRBJ2-1; D is possibly TRBD2 (5 bases). Trimming stripped 0 bases from V and 5 bases from J, with 12 bases between. From germline, CDR1 is SGHKS and CDR2 YYEKEE (reference sequence). This CDR3 has 15 amino acids. CDR3 loop: CASSLESGLNNEQFF. As DNA, the CDR3 is TGTGCCAGCAGCTTGGAGAGCGGTCTAAACAATGAGCAGTTCTTC.

This clonotype was picked up a small number of times. The genes are TRBV28 and TRBJ2-7, with TRBD2 matching 14 bases. This CDR3 is built from 18 residues. Per the germline V gene, CDR1 is MDHEN and CDR2 is SYDVKM. V lost 5 bases, J lost 1 base, and 10 bases stayed unmatched. CDR3 DNA sequence: TGTGCCAGCAGTCCCCCCAAGGGACTAGCGGGAGAGTCCTACGAGCAGTACTTC. This codes for CASSPPKGLAGESYEQYF. Variable domain in full (rest from reference TRBV28 and TRBJ2-7): DVKVTQSSRYLVKRTGEKVFLECVQDMDHENMFWYRQDPGLGLRLIYFSYDVKMKEKGDIPEGYSVSREKKERFSLILESASTNQTSMYLCASSPPKGLAGESYEQYFGPGTRLTVT.